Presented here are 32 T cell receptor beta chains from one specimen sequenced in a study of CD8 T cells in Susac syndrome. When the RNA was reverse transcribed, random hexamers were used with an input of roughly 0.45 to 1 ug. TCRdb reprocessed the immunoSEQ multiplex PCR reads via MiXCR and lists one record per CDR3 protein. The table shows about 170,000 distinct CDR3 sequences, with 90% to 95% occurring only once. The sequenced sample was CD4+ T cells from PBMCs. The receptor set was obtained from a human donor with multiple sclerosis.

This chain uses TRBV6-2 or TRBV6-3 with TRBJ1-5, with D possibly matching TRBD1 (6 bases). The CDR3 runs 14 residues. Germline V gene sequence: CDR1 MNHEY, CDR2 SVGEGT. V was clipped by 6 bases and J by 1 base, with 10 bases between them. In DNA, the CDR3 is TGTGCCAGCAGCAGACAGGCGAGCAATCAGCCCCAGCATTTT. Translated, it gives CASSRQASNQPQHF.

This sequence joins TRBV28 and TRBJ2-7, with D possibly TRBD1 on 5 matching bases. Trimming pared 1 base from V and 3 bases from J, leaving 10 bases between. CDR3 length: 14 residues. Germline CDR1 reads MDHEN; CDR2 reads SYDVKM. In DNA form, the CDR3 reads TGTGCCAGCAGTTTATATGCAGGGATCTACGAGCAGTACTTC. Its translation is CASSLYAGIYEQYF. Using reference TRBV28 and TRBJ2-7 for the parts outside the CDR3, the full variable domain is DVKVTQSSRYLVKRTGEKVFLECVQDMDHENMFWYRQDPGLGLRLIYFSYDVKMKEKGDIPEGYSVSREKKERFSLILESASTNQTSMYLCASSLYAGIYEQYFGPGTRLTVT.

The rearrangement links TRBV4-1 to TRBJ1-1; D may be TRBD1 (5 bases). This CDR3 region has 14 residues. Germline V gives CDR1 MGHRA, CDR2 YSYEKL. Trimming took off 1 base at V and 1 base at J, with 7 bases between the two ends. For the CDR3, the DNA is TGCGCCAGCAGCCAAGCGGACAAGAACACTGAAGCTTTCTTT. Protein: CASSQADKNTEAFF.

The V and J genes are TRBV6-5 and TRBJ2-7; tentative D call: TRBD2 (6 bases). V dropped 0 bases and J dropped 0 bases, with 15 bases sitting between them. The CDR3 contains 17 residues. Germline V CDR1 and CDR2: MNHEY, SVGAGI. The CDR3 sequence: CASSYSTAGSSSYEQYF. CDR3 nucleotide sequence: TGTGCCAGCAGTTACTCCACTGCGGGGTCCTCCTCCTACGAGCAGTACTTC.

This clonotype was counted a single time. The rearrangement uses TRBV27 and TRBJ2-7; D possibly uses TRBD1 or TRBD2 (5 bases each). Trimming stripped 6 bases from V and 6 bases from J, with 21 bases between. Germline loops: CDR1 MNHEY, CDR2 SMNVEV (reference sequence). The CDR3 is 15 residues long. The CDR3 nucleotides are TGTGCCAGCAGGGAAGCCGGGGCGCCCCGGGGCGAGCAGTACTTC. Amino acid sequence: CASREAGAPRGEQYF.

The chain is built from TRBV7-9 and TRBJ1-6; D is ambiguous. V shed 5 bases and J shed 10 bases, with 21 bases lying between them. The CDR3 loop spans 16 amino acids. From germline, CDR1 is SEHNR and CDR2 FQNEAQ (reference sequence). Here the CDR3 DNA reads TGTGCCAGCAGCCCCAACAACCCTGCCTATGGGTCACCCCTCCACTTT. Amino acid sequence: CASSPNNPAYGSPLHF.

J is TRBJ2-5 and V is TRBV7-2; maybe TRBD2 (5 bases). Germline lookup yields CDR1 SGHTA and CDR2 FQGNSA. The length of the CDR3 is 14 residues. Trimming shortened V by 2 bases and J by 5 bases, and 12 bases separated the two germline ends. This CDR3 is CASSLSSQRETQYF. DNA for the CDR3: TGTGCCAGCAGCTTAAGTAGCCAGCGGGAGACCCAGTACTTC.

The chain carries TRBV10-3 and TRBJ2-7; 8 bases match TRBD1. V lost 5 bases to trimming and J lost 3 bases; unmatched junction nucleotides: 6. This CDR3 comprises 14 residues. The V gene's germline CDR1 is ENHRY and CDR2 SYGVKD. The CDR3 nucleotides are TGTGCCATCAGTATGGGACAGGAGCACTACGAGCAGTACTTC. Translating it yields CAISMGQEHYEQYF.

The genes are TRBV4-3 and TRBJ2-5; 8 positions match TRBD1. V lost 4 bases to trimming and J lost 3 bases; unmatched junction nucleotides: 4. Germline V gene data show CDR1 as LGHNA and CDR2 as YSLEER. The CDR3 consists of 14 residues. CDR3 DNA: TGCGCCAGCAGCCGCCACAGGGGGAAAGAGACCCAGTACTTC. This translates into CASSRHRGKETQYF.

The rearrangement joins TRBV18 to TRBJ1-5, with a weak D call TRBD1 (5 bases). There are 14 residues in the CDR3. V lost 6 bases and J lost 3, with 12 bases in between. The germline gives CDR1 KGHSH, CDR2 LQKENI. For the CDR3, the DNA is TGTGCCAGCTCCTATACAGGTGACAATCAGCCCCAGCATTTT. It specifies CASSYTGDNQPQHF.

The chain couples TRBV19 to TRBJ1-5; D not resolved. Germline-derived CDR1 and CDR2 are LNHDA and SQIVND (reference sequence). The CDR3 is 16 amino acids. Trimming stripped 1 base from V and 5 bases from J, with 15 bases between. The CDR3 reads CASSIGNSLGDQPQHF. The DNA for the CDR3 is TGTGCCAGTAGTATAGGAAACTCGTTGGGCGATCAGCCCCAGCATTTT.

The CDR3 bases are TGTGCCAGCTCACCAGGGGACTCTGGGTATGGCTACACCTTC. Translating it yields CASSPGDSGYGYTF. The chain couples TRBV18 to TRBJ1-2, with a tentative D call TRBD1 (5 bases). V lost 2 bases and J lost 5, with 12 bases in between. CDR3 length: 14 amino acids. CDR1 and CDR2 (germline): KGHSH, LQKENI. Full variable domain (remainder filled in from reference TRBV18 and TRBJ1-2): NAGVMQNPRHLVRRRGQEARLRCSPMKGHSHVYWYRQLPEEGLKFMVYLQKENIIDESGMPKERFSAEFPKEGPSILRIQQVVRGDSAAYFCASSPGDSGYGYTFGSGTRLTVV.

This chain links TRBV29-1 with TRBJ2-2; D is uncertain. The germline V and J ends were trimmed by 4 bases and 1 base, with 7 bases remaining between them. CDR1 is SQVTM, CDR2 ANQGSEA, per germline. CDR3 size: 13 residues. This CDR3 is CSVGQLNTGELFF. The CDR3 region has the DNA TGCAGCGTTGGGCAGTTGAACACCGGGGAGCTGTTTTTT.

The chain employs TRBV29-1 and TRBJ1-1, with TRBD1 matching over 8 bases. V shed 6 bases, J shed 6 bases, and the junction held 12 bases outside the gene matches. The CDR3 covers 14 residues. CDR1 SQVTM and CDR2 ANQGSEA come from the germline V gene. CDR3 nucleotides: TGCAGCGTGGACAGGGACACCGGGGTACCTGAAGCTTTCTTT. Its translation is CSVDRDTGVPEAFF.

CDR3 residues: CAAKVGTDTYEQYF. The CDR3 DNA is TGTGCCGCCAAGGTAGGGACAGACACCTACGAGCAGTACTTC. The rearrangement links TRBV10-3 to TRBJ2-7; 7 bases agree with TRBD1. The trim removed 11 bases at V and 2 bases at J, leaving 12 bases unmatched. This CDR3 has 14 residues. Germline V gene sequence: CDR1 ENHRY, CDR2 SYGVKD.

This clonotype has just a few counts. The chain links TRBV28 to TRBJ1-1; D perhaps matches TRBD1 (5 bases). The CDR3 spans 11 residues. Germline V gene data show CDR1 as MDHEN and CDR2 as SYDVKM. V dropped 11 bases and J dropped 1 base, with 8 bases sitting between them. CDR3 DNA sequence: TGTGCCTCACAGGAGAACACTGAAGCTTTCTTT. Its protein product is CASQENTEAFF.

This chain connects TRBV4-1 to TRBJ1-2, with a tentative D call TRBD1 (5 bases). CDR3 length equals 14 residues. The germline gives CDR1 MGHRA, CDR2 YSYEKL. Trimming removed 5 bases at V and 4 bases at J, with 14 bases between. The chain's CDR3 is CASSESAGGYGYTF. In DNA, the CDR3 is TGCGCCAGCAGCGAATCGGCGGGGGGCTATGGCTACACCTTC.

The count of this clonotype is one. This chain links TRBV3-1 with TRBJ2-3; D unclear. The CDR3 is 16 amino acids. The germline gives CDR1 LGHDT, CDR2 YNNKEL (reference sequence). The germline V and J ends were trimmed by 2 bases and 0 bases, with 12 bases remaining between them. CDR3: CASSQTQSSSTDTQYF. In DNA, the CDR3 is TGTGCCAGCAGCCAAACTCAGTCCTCCAGCACAGATACGCAGTATTTT.

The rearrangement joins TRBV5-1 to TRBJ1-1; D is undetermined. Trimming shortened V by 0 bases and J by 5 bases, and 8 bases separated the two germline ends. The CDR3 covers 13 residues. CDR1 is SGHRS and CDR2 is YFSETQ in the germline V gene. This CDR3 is CASSLDWRTEAFF. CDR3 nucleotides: TGCGCCAGCAGCTTGGACTGGAGAACTGAAGCTTTCTTT.

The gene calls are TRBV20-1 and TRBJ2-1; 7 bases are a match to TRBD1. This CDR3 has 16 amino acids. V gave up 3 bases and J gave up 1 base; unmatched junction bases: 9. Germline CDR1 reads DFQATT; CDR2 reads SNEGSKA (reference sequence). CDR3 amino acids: CSASRDSLGSYNEQFF. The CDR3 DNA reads TGCAGTGCTAGCCGGGACAGTCTTGGGTCCTACAATGAGCAGTTCTTC.

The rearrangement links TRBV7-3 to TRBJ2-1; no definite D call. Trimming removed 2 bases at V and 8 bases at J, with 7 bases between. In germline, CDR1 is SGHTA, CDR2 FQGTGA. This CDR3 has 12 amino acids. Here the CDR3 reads CASSLAAHEQFF. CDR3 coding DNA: TGTGCCAGCAGCTTAGCAGCTCATGAGCAGTTCTTC.

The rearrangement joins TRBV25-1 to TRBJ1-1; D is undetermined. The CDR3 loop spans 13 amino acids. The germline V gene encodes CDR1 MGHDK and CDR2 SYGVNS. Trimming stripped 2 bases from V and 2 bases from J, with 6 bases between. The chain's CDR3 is CASSEGVNTEAFF. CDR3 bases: TGTGCCAGCAGTGAAGGTGTAAACACTGAAGCTTTCTTT.

The CDR3 spells CSAVDPRESGNTIYF. CDR3 in DNA: TGCAGTGCTGTAGACCCAAGGGAATCCGGAAACACCATATATTTT. The chain links TRBV20-1 to TRBJ1-3, with D unclear. The CDR3 runs to 15 residues. The germline V gene encodes CDR1 DFQATT and CDR2 SNEGSKA (reference sequence). Trimming pared 5 bases from V and 4 bases from J, leaving 18 bases between.

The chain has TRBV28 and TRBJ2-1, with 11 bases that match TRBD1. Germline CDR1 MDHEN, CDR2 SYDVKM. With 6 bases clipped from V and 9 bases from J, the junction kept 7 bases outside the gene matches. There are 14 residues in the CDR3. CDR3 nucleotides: TGTGCCAGCAGCGGGGGACAGGGGGGAGGTGAGCAGTTCTTC. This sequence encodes CASSGGQGGGEQFF.

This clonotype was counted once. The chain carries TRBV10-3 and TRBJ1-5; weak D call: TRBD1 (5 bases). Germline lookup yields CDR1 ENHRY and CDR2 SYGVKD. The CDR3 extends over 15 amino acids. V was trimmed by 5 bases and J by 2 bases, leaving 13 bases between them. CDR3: CAISPGRHGNQPQHF. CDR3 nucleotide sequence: TGTGCCATCAGTCCGGGACGTCATGGCAATCAGCCCCAGCATTTT.

CDR3 bases: TGTGCCAGCAGCTTGGAGCCAGGGGGCAACTATGGCTACACCTTC. Protein: CASSLEPGGNYGYTF. This chain links TRBV5-4 with TRBJ1-2; 8 nucleotides match TRBD1. Trimming at V came to 0 bases and at J to 2 bases, leaving 3 bases not matched to a gene. Germline CDR1 and CDR2: SGHNT and YYREEE (reference sequence). The CDR3 extends over 15 amino acids.

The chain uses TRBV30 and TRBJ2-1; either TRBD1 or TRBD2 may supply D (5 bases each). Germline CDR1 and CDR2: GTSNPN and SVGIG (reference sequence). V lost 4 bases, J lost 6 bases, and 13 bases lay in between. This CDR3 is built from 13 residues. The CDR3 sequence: CAWNRGQVNEQFF. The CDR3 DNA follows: TGTGCCTGGAACCGGGGCCAGGTCAATGAGCAGTTCTTC.

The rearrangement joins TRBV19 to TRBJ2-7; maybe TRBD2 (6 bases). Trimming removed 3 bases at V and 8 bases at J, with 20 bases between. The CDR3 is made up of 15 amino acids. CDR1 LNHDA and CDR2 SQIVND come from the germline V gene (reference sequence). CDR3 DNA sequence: TGTGCCAGTAGTATTATGGGCGGGGAAATTACGCAGCAGTACTTC. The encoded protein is CASSIMGGEITQQYF.

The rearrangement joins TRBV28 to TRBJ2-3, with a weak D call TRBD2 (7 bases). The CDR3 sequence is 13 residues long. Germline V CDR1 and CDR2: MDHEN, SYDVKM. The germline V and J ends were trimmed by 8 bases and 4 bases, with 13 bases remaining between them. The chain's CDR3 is CASGGGGADTQYF. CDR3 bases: TGTGCCAGCGGAGGGGGGGGTGCAGATACGCAGTATTTT.

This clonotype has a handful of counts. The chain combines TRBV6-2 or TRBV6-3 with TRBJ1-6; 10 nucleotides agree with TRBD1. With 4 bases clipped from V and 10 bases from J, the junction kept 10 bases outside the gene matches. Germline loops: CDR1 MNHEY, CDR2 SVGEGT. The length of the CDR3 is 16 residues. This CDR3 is CASSSPRQGAWSPLHF. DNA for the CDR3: TGTGCCAGCAGTTCACCCCGACAGGGGGCTTGGTCACCCCTCCACTTT.

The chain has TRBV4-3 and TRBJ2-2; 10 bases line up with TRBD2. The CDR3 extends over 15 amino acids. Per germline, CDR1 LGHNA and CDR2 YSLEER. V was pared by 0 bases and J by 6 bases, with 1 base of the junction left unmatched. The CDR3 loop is CASSQELAGAGELFF. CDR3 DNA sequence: TGCGCCAGCAGCCAAGAGCTAGCGGGAGCCGGGGAGCTGTTTTTT.

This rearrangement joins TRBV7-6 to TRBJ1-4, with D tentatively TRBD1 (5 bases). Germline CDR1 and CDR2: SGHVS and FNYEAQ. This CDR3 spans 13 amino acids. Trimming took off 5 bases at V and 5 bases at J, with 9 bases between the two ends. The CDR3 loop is CASSPGANEKLFF. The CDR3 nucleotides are TGTGCCAGCAGCCCCGGGGCAAATGAAAAACTGTTTTTT.